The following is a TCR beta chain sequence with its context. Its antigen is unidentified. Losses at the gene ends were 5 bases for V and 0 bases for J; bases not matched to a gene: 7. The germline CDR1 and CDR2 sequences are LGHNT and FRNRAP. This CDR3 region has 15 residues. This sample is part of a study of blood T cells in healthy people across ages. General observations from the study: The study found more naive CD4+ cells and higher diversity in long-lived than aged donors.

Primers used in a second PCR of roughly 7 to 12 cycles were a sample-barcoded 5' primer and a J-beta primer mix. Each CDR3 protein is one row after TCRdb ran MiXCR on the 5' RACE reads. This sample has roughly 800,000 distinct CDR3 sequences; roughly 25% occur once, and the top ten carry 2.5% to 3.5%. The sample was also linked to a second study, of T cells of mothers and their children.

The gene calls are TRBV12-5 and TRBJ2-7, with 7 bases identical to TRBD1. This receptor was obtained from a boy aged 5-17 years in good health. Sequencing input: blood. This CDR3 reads CASGLRQGSSYEQYF. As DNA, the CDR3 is TGTGCTAGTGGTCTCCGACAGGGATCCTCCTACGAGCAGTACTTC.